Shown below are 9 T cell receptor beta chains from a single sample sequenced in a study of T cell changes during pregnancy in multiple sclerosis. The protocol was immunoSEQ multiplex PCR, while the TCRdb copy is restricted to in-frame clones and leaves out a portion. The sample lists approximately 70,000 clones, about nine tenths occurring once. This material consisted of peripheral blood, taken in the third trimester of pregnancy. The receptors were gathered from a female donor in good health, enrolled as a control in a pregnancy study.

This chain uses TRBV6-1 with TRBJ1-3; D is possibly TRBD1 (6 bases). Germline V gene data show CDR1 as MNHNS and CDR2 as SASEGT. Trimming took off 11 bases at V and 0 bases at J, with 17 bases between the two ends. CDR3 length: 15 amino acids. CDR3 residues: CAVNRDTYSGNTIYF. In DNA form, the CDR3 reads TGTGCCGTCAACCGGGACACTTACTCTGGAAACACCATATATTTT.

A few counts support this clone. V usage is TRBV7-2 and J usage is TRBJ1-1; TRBD1 aligns across 7 bases. Germline trimming cut 5 bases from V and 8 bases from J; bases unmatched to any gene: 14. The CDR3 spans 15 residues. Germline values: CDR1 SGHTA, CDR2 FQGNSA. The CDR3 loop is CASSEHRGPGGEAFF. The CDR3 region has the DNA TGTGCCAGCAGCGAGCACAGGGGTCCCGGCGGGGAAGCTTTCTTT.

This rearrangement joins TRBV6-1 to TRBJ2-1, with 8 bases fitting TRBD2. V lost 0 bases to trimming and J lost 0 bases; unmatched junction nucleotides: 4. The germline V gene has CDR1 MNHNS and CDR2 SASEGT. The CDR3 is 17 residues long. The CDR3 region is CASSEAGGGSSYNEQFF. The CDR3 nucleotides read TGTGCCAGCAGTGAAGCAGGCGGGGGGAGCTCCTACAATGAGCAGTTCTTC.

The chain uses TRBV19 and TRBJ2-7, with 11 nucleotides matching TRBD2. CDR1 and CDR2 from the germline V gene are LNHDA and SQIVND (reference sequence). V was clipped by 6 bases and J by 2 bases; unmatched bases: 3. This CDR3 region has 14 residues. The CDR3 loop is CASRLTSGTYEQYF. CDR3 bases: TGTGCCAGTAGACTGACTAGCGGGACCTACGAGCAGTACTTC. Complete variable domain (other parts from reference TRBV19 and TRBJ2-7): DGGITQSPKYLFRKEGQNVTLSCEQNLNHDAMYWYRQDPGQGLRLIYYSQIVNDFQKGDIAEGYSVSREKKESFPLTVTSAQKNPTAFYLCASRLTSGTYEQYFGPGTRLTVT.

The rearrangement joins TRBV28 to TRBJ1-5; TRBD1 might be the D (6 bases). The V end lost 1 base, the J end lost 0 bases, and 13 bases lay between the germline ends. This CDR3 has 17 amino acids. Germline assignment: CDR1 MDHEN and CDR2 SYDVKM. This CDR3 is CASSLLGRDNSNQPQHF. For the CDR3, the DNA is TGTGCCAGCAGTTTATTGGGCAGGGACAATAGCAATCAGCCCCAGCATTTT.

CDR3 sequence reads: CASSQDRGTNTGELFF. CDR3 DNA sequence: TGTGCCAGCAGCCAAGATCGGGGGACGAACACCGGGGAGCTGTTTTTT. The rearrangement uses TRBV4-2 and TRBJ2-2, with D possibly TRBD2 on 6 matching bases. Germline V gene sequence: CDR1 LGHNA, CDR2 YNFKEQ. The V end was cut by 0 bases, the J end by 0 bases, with 8 bases between. CDR3 size: 16 residues.

The genes are TRBV27 and TRBJ1-5, with D possibly being TRBD1 (6 bases). The germline V gene has CDR1 MNHEY and CDR2 SMNVEV (reference sequence). The ends were cut back, 3 bases at V and 4 bases at J, with 10 bases in the middle. The CDR3 runs to 14 residues. The CDR3 nucleotides are TGTGCCAGCAGTTTGGACAGCAATAATCAGCCCCAGCATTTT. It yields the protein CASSLDSNNQPQHF.

The rearrangement links TRBV19 to TRBJ1-5, with D perhaps matching TRBD1 (5 bases). This CDR3 region has 14 residues. The V end lost 7 bases, the J end lost 6 bases, and 16 bases lay between the germline ends. The germline gives CDR1 LNHDA, CDR2 SQIVND (reference sequence). CDR3 amino acids: CASTPLGGFQPQHF. The CDR3 bases are TGTGCCAGTACCCCATTGGGGGGGTTTCAGCCCCAGCATTTT.

This chain connects TRBV5-8 to TRBJ1-6, with D possibly being TRBD1 (6 bases). The germline V gene encodes CDR1 SGHTS and CDR2 YDEGEE. The CDR3 runs 13 residues. V dropped 5 bases and J dropped 9 bases, with 12 bases sitting between them. The chain's CDR3 is CASRRQTGSPLHF. CDR3 coding DNA: TGTGCCAGCAGGAGACAGACAGGTTCACCCCTCCACTTT.